What follows are 20 T cell receptor beta chains derived from one specimen sequenced in a study of blood T cell repertoires in COVID-19. TCRdb's copy holds only in-frame clones and misses some; the assay was immunoSEQ multiplex PCR. Here the sample spans some 390,000 clones, approximately 86% being singletons. Sequenced input: peripheral blood. The receptors stem from a human donor in a cohort sampled during active COVID-19.

The chain carries TRBV7-2 and TRBJ2-5; D gene uncertain. Between the trimmed V and J ends, which lost 6 bases and 0 bases, there was a span of 11 bases. Germline CDR1 SGHTA, CDR2 FQGNSA. The length of the CDR3 is 14 residues. This chain's CDR3 is CASSLSTDQETQYF. CDR3 DNA: TGTGCCAGCAGTCTTTCTACGGACCAAGAGACCCAGTACTTC. The full variable domain, its missing parts supplied by reference TRBV7-2 and TRBJ2-5, is GAGVSQSPSNKVTEKGKDVELRCDPISGHTALYWYRQSLGQGLEFLIYFQGNSAPDKSGLPSDRFSAERTGGSVSTLTIQRTQQEDSAVYLCASSLSTDQETQYFGPGTRLLVL.

This clone has just a few counts. The chain couples TRBV5-1 to TRBJ1-2; a weak D match, TRBD1 (5 bases). Germline V lookup: CDR1 SGHRS, CDR2 YFSETQ. This CDR3 has 18 amino acids. V lost 0 bases to trimming and J lost 4 bases, with 22 bases between them. The CDR3 protein is CASSLGPQVAGPAYGYTF. The CDR3, as DNA: TGCGCCAGCAGCTTGGGCCCACAGGTGGCGGGGCCTGCCTATGGCTACACCTTC.

In its sample, this clone was seen a few times. This chain uses TRBV9 with TRBJ2-6; 9 bases fit TRBD1. V lost 0 bases to trimming and J lost 0 bases; unmatched junction nucleotides: 4. Germline values: CDR1 SGDLS, CDR2 YYNGEE. This CDR3 contains 18 residues. In DNA, the CDR3 is TGTGCCAGCAGCGTAGGCGGACAGGGGCACTCTGGGGCCAACGTCCTGACTTTC. Its translation: CASSVGGQGHSGANVLTF.

The chain combines TRBV19 with TRBJ1-1; 10 nucleotides agree with TRBD1. CDR1 LNHDA and CDR2 SQIVND come from the germline V gene (reference sequence). The CDR3 has 17 amino acids. V lost 4 bases and J lost 1; bases outside the gene matches: 9. As DNA, the CDR3 is TGTGCCAGTAGTAACCGGGACAGGGGACTGGGGAACACTGAAGCTTTCTTT. This translates into CASSNRDRGLGNTEAFF.

The chain combines TRBV3-1 (or the pseudogene TRBV3-2) with TRBJ2-5, with unresolved D. The germline gives CDR1 LGHDT, CDR2 YNNKEL (reference sequence). The CDR3 has 14 residues. Trimming stripped 4 bases from V and 1 base from J, with 10 bases between. The CDR3 region is CASSPLRLQETQYF. CDR3 in DNA: TGTGCCAGCAGCCCCCTCCGACTCCAAGAGACCCAGTACTTC.

This chain uses TRBV5-1 with TRBJ1-1, with 8 bases identical to TRBD1. V lost 3 bases and J lost 0; bases outside the gene matches: 7. Germline V CDR1 and CDR2: SGHRS, YFSETQ. This CDR3 contains 16 residues. The CDR3 loop is CASSSGQGKMNTEAFF. The DNA of the CDR3 is TGCGCCAGCAGCTCCGGACAGGGAAAGATGAACACTGAAGCTTTCTTT.

The chain couples TRBV19 to TRBJ1-2; tentative D call: TRBD1 (5 bases). The CDR3 contains 14 residues. CDR1 LNHDA and CDR2 SQIVND come from the germline V gene (reference sequence). V was shortened by 9 bases and J by 2 bases, with 16 bases between the two germline ends. The CDR3 spells CASGIGGENYGYTF. The CDR3 nucleotides read TGTGCCAGCGGGATCGGGGGGGAGAACTATGGCTACACCTTC. Full variable domain (rest looked up from reference TRBV19 and TRBJ1-2): DGGITQSPKYLFRKEGQNVTLSCEQNLNHDAMYWYRQDPGQGLRLIYYSQIVNDFQKGDIAEGYSVSREKKESFPLTVTSAQKNPTAFYLCASGIGGENYGYTFGSGTRLTVV.

The chain has TRBV11-3 and TRBJ2-1, with 10 bases identical to TRBD2. V dropped 5 bases and J dropped 5; count of bases not matched to a gene: 9. The CDR3 extends over 16 amino acids. Per germline, CDR1 SGHNT and CDR2 YENEEA. The CDR3 bases are TGTGCCAGCAGCCACCGGGCTAGCGGGGGCAACAATGAGCAGTTCTTC. Amino acid sequence: CASSHRASGGNNEQFF.

The chain carries TRBV28 and TRBJ1-2, with D perhaps matching TRBD1 (5 bases). V was clipped by 4 bases and J by 2 bases, with 11 bases between them. The CDR3 is 14 amino acids. CDR1 and CDR2 from the germline V gene are MDHEN and SYDVKM. The CDR3 is CASSSGVENYGYTF. The CDR3 DNA reads TGTGCCAGCAGTTCGGGGGTCGAGAACTATGGCTACACCTTC.

This clone was counted once. The rearrangement joins TRBV30 to TRBJ1-2; TRBD1 agrees at 7 bases. The junction had 10 bases not matched to a gene; V was cut back by 8 bases and J by 4 bases. The germline gives CDR1 GTSNPN, CDR2 SVGIG (reference sequence). The CDR3 spans 13 residues. Written as DNA, the CDR3 is TGTGCCGGCGCAGGGGGACAATCCTATGGCTACACCTTC. The encoded protein is CAGAGGQSYGYTF.

This rearrangement joins TRBV19 to TRBJ2-7; 7 bases align to TRBD1. Trimming took 5 bases from V and 0 from J; bases not matched to a gene: 7. This CDR3 region has 15 residues. Germline V CDR1 and CDR2: LNHDA, SQIVND (reference sequence). The CDR3 loop is CASSLQGTSSYEQYF. The CDR3 coding sequence is TGTGCCAGTAGTCTACAGGGGACGAGCTCCTACGAGCAGTACTTC.

This chain uses TRBV30 with TRBJ1-4; D may be TRBD1 (6 bases). The CDR3 runs to 16 residues. Germline V CDR1 and CDR2: GTSNPN, SVGIG (reference sequence). Trimming took 3 bases from V and 0 from J, leaving 14 bases between them. The CDR3 protein is CAWRLPTGTTNEKLFF. CDR3 bases: TGTGCCTGGAGGCTCCCCACAGGGACAACTAATGAAAAACTGTTTTTT.

This rearrangement joins TRBV28 to TRBJ2-7; the D gene is possibly TRBD2 (7 bases). The germline V and J ends were trimmed by 3 bases and 5 bases, with 14 bases remaining between them. This CDR3 has 14 residues. Per the germline V gene, CDR1 is MDHEN and CDR2 is SYDVKM. The CDR3 region is CASSFGGRINEQYF. The CDR3, as DNA: TGTGCCAGCAGTTTCGGGGGGCGCATAAACGAGCAGTACTTC.

Here the CDR3 reads CASTGEGHSSPLHF. CDR3 in DNA: TGTGCCAGCACAGGGGAGGGGCATAGTTCACCCCTCCACTTT. The gene calls are TRBV21-1 and TRBJ1-6. TRBV21-1 counts as a pseudogene. CDR3 size: 14 residues.

The chain couples TRBV28 to TRBJ1-2; tentatively, D is TRBD1 (6 bases). Germline CDR1 and CDR2: MDHEN and SYDVKM. V dropped 5 bases and J dropped 4 bases, with 11 bases sitting between them. The CDR3 has 13 amino acids. CDR3 in amino acids: CASSPQGTYGYTF. The DNA for the CDR3 is TGTGCCAGCAGTCCACAGGGAACCTATGGCTACACCTTC.

This chain joins TRBV7-3 and TRBJ2-3; D not resolved. V dropped 1 base and J dropped 2 bases, with 16 bases sitting between them. Germline lookup yields CDR1 SGHTA and CDR2 FQGTGA. This CDR3 spans 17 amino acids. The CDR3 here is CASSLKGRFLHTDTQYF. CDR3 coding DNA: TGTGCCAGCAGCTTAAAAGGCAGGTTTCTTCACACAGATACGCAGTATTTT.

The chain has TRBV12-3 or TRBV12-4 and TRBJ1-2; TRBD1 matches 8 bases. The CDR3 contains 13 residues. Trimming removed 1 base from V and 6 bases from J; junction bases left unmatched: 1. CDR3 amino acids: CASSLGQGNGYTF. The CDR3, as DNA: TGTGCCAGCAGTTTAGGACAGGGGAATGGCTACACCTTC.

The J gene is TRBJ1-2, the V gene TRBV7-9; 7 nucleotides match TRBD1. The CDR3 contains 19 residues. V trimming: 1 base; J trimming: 4 bases; junction bases outside the gene matches: 18. Germline loops: CDR1 SEHNR, CDR2 FQNEAQ (reference sequence). The CDR3 DNA is TGTGCCAGCAGCTTAGTATCAACAGGGGTTGCGGGTAGAGGCTATGGCTACACCTTC. This translates into CASSLVSTGVAGRGYGYTF.

V is TRBV19 and J is TRBJ1-2, with a tentative D call TRBD1 (5 bases). Deletions cut 3 bases from V and 7 bases from J, with 12 bases between. In germline, CDR1 is LNHDA, CDR2 SQIVND (reference sequence). The CDR3 covers 13 residues. The chain's CDR3 is CASSINPGRGYTF. The DNA for the CDR3 is TGTGCCAGTAGTATTAACCCAGGGCGTGGCTACACCTTC.

This chain uses TRBV5-4 with TRBJ2-7, with D perhaps TRBD2 (5 bases). Germline lookup yields CDR1 SGHNT and CDR2 YYREEE (reference sequence). The CDR3 covers 14 residues. Trimming took 1 base from V and 0 from J, leaving 8 bases between them. The CDR3 loop is CASSLSGNSYEQYF. CDR3 nucleotides: TGTGCCAGCAGCTTGTCGGGGAACTCCTACGAGCAGTACTTC.